The next 11 T cell receptor beta chains were all read from a single sample in a study of blood T cell repertoires in COVID-19. Assay: immunoSEQ multiplex PCR; the TCRdb copy retains only in-frame clones and omits some. The data contain under 65,000 clones, over 75% of them seen just once; the ten biggest clones take up 16%. The sequenced material came from peripheral blood. The receptors shown here come from an elderly man with acute or convalescent COVID-19.

This rearrangement joins TRBV9 to TRBJ2-5; 10 bases match TRBD1. V gave up 0 bases and J gave up 6 bases; unmatched junction bases: 2. Germline CDR1 is SGDLS and CDR2 is YYNGEE. The CDR3 consists of 14 residues. The CDR3 coding sequence is TGTGCCAGCAGCGTAGAGGGACAGGGGAAGACCCAGTACTTC. Its translation: CASSVEGQGKTQYF. Based on the CDR3 plus reference TRBV9 and TRBJ2-5, the full variable domain is DSGVTQTPKHLITATGQRVTLRCSPRSGDLSVYWYQQSLDQGLQFLIQYYNGEERAKGNILERFSAQQFPDLHSELNLSSLELGDSALYFCASSVEGQGKTQYFGPGTRLLVL.

The rearrangement uses TRBV9 and TRBJ2-1, with 10 bases that match TRBD2. This CDR3 has 15 residues. Looked up from germline, CDR1 is SGDLS and CDR2 is YYNGEE. V shed 1 base, J shed 8 bases, and the junction held 6 bases outside the gene matches. As DNA, the CDR3 is TGTGCCAGCAGCGTACGAGCGGGGGGGTTGGATGAGCAGTTCTTC. As protein: CASSVRAGGLDEQFF.

V usage is TRBV20-1 and J usage is TRBJ2-7; D might be TRBD1 (5 bases). V lost 3 bases to trimming and J lost 9 bases, with 12 bases between them. Germline V gives CDR1 DFQATT, CDR2 SNEGSKA (reference sequence). The CDR3 totals 11 residues. CDR3 region: CSARDTDRQYF. DNA of the CDR3: TGCAGTGCTAGGGACACGGATAGGCAGTACTTC.

The V call is TRBV10-3, the J call TRBJ2-7, with D possibly matching TRBD1 (6 bases). The CDR3 loop spans 14 amino acids. In germline, CDR1 is ENHRY, CDR2 SYGVKD. The V end was cut by 6 bases, the J end by 1 base, with 13 bases between. The DNA for the CDR3 is TGTGCCATCAGCTATAATACAGGGTCCTACGAGCAGTACTTC. It translates to CAISYNTGSYEQYF.

This chain links TRBV5-1 with TRBJ2-7; 9 bases are shared with TRBD1. Germline lookup yields CDR1 SGHRS and CDR2 YFSETQ. V gave up 3 bases and J gave up 4 bases; unmatched junction bases: 5. The CDR3 runs 14 residues. The CDR3 here is CASSSDRGGYEQYF. The DNA of the CDR3 is TGCGCCAGCAGCTCGGACAGGGGAGGGTACGAGCAGTACTTC.

The chain links TRBV19 to TRBJ2-2; D gene ambiguous. The CDR3 contains 16 residues. Trimming shortened V by 6 bases and J by 0 bases, and 14 bases separated the two germline ends. Germline V CDR1 and CDR2: LNHDA, SQIVND (reference sequence). The CDR3 DNA reads as TGTGCCAGTAGCCAGACCTGGCAGGCGAACACCGGGGAGCTGTTTTTT. This encodes CASSQTWQANTGELFF.

The chain uses TRBV14 and TRBJ2-7; TRBD1 might be the D (5 bases). The CDR3 has 13 residues. The germline V gene has CDR1 SGHDN and CDR2 FVKESK. Trimming removed 6 bases at V and 2 bases at J, with 11 bases between. The CDR3 is CASRPDKTYEQYF. The CDR3 nucleotides are TGTGCCAGCAGGCCGGACAAGACCTACGAGCAGTACTTC.

The chain is built from TRBV30 and TRBJ2-1, with 9 bases aligning to TRBD1. The CDR3 runs 15 residues. Germline trimming cut 3 bases from V and 2 bases from J; bases unmatched to any gene: 5. Per the germline V gene, CDR1 is GTSNPN and CDR2 is SVGIG (reference sequence). CDR3 coding DNA: TGTGCCTGGAGCCGGACAGGGGATCCCTACAATGAGCAGTTCTTC. Translated, it gives CAWSRTGDPYNEQFF. The entire variable domain, with the rest obtained from reference TRBV30 and TRBJ2-1, is as follows: SQTIHQWPATLVQPVGSPLSLECTVEGTSNPNLYWYRQAAGRGLQLLFYSVGIGQISSEVPQNLSASRPQDRQFILSSKKLLLSDSGFYLCAWSRTGDPYNEQFFGPGTRLTVL.

The chain employs TRBV28 and TRBJ1-6; D is unresolved. Trimming took 5 bases from V and 7 from J, leaving 15 bases between them. This CDR3 has 15 residues. The V gene's germline CDR1 is MDHEN and CDR2 SYDVKM. The CDR3 bases are TGTGCCAGCAGTCCCACGGGTGGCCGAAATTCACCCCTCCACTTT. Its protein is CASSPTGGRNSPLHF.

The CDR3, as DNA: TGTGCCAGCAGCTTAGGAGGGACAGGGGCCAATGAGCAGTTCTTC. Its translation: CASSLGGTGANEQFF. The V call is TRBV7-9, the J call TRBJ2-1, with 10 bases that match TRBD1. There are 15 residues in the CDR3. J lost 6 bases, V lost 1 base, and 3 bases had no gene match. The germline gives CDR1 SEHNR, CDR2 FQNEAQ (reference sequence).

The gene calls are TRBV5-6 and TRBJ2-3; 10 nucleotides line up with TRBD2. CDR3 size: 18 residues. The V segment lost 0 bases and the J segment 2 bases; nucleotides outside the gene matches: 9. Per the germline V gene, CDR1 is SGHDT and CDR2 is YYEEEE. CDR3 sequence: CASSLARPSGGTTDTQYF. CDR3 nucleotides: TGTGCCAGCAGCTTGGCGAGGCCTAGCGGGGGCACCACAGATACGCAGTATTTT.